The clone carrying this T cell receptor (beta chain) was detected a few times. Its antigen is currently unknown. There are 17 residues in the CDR3. The V gene end was trimmed by 2 bases and the J gene end by 0 bases; junction bases not matched to a gene: 4. Germline V gene data show CDR1 as MNHNS and CDR2 as SASEGT. The data belong to a study of shared clonotypes between healthy human individuals. Study-wide background: Donors, aged 18 to 49, were a couple of women and three men. Overall study results and limits: The four-donor shared clonotypes exceeded non-shared clonotypes in generation probability, with non-shared ones scoring lower. It was expected that sequencing depth would affect clonotype sharing among donors.

Sorted subsets were amplified in replicate PCRs using 150 to 250 ng DNA, 30,000 to 35,000 T cell genomes. Measured with immunoSEQ multiplex PCR; TCRdb has only the in-frame clones, and not every one. Of 190,000 or so clones listed, about 66% are singletons. The sequence was collected from a man aged 25-45 years in good health. The rearrangement uses TRBV6-1 and TRBJ2-1; 10 bases agree with TRBD2. The sequenced material came from memory CD4+ T cells sorted from blood. The subset here: CD45RA-negative fraction. The CDR3 bases are TGTGCCAGCAGTGAATTTACTAGCGGGATCTCCTACAATGAGCAGTTCTTC. This encodes CASSEFTSGISYNEQFF.